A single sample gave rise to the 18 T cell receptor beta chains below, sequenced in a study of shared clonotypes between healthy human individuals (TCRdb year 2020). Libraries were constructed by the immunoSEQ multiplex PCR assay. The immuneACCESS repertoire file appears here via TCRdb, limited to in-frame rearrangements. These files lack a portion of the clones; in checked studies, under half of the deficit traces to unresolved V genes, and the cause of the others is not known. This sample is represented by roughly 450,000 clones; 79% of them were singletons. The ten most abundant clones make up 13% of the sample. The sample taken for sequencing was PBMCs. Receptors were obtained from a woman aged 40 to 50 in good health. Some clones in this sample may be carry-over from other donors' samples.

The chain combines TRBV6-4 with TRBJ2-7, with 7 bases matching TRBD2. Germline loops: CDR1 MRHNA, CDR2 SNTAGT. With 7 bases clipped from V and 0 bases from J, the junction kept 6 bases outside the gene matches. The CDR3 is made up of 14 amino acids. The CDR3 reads CASKPSGTSYEQYF. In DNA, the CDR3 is TGTGCCAGCAAGCCTAGCGGCACCTCCTACGAGCAGTACTTC.

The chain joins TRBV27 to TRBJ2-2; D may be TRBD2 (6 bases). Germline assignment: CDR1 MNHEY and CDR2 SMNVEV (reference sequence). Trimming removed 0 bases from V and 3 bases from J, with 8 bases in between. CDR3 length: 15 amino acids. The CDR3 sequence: CASSLSGTYTGELFF. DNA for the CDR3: TGTGCCAGCAGTTTATCGGGGACTTACACCGGGGAGCTGTTTTTT.

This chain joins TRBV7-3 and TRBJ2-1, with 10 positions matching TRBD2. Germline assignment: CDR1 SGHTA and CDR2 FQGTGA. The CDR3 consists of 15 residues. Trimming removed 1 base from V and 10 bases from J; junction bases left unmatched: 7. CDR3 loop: CASSLILAGVHEQFF. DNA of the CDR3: TGTGCCAGCAGCTTAATTCTAGCGGGAGTACACGAGCAGTTCTTC.

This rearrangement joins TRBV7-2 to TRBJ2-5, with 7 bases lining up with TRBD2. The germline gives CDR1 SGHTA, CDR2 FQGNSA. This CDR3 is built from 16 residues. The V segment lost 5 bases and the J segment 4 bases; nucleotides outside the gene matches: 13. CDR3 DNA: TGTGCCAGCAGCCCCGGCGGGACTACATATGGAGAGACCCAGTACTTC. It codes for CASSPGGTTYGETQYF.

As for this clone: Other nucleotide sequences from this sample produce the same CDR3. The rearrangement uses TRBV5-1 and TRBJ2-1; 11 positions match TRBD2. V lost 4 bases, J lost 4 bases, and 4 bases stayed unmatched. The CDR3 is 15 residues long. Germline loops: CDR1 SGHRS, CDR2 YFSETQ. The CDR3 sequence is CASSPGTSGYNEQFF. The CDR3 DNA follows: TGCGCCAGCAGCCCTGGGACTAGCGGATACAATGAGCAGTTCTTC. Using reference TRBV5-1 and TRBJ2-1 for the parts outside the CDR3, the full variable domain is KAGVTQTPRYLIKTRGQQVTLSCSPISGHRSVSWYQQTPGQGLQFLFEYFSETQRNKGNFPGRFSGRQFSNSRSEMNVSTLELGDSALYLCASSPGTSGYNEQFFGPGTRLTVL.

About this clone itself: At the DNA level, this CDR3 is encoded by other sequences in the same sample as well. The DNA of the CDR3 is TGTGCCAGCAGTTTACTAGCGGGAGTCTACGAGCAGTACTTC. Its protein is CASSLLAGVYEQYF. V usage is TRBV28 and J usage is TRBJ2-7; 10 nucleotides align to TRBD2. Germline trimming cut 2 bases from V and 3 bases from J; bases unmatched to any gene: 1. Germline loops: CDR1 MDHEN, CDR2 SYDVKM. This CDR3 has 14 amino acids.

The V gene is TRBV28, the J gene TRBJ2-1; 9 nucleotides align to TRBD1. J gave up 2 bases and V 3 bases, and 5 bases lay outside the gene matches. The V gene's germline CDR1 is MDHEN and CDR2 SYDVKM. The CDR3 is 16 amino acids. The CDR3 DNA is TGTGCCAGCAGTTTGTTGGACAGGGGCCCCTACAATGAGCAGTTCTTC. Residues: CASSLLDRGPYNEQFF.

The CDR3: CASSFYSGSSYEQYF. The CDR3 DNA sequence: TGTGCCAGCAGTTTTTATAGCGGGAGCTCCTACGAGCAGTACTTC. V usage is TRBV27 and J usage is TRBJ2-7; 9 bases are a match to TRBD2. The V gene end was trimmed by 3 bases and the J gene end by 0 bases; junction bases not matched to a gene: 3. Germline V gene sequence: CDR1 MNHEY, CDR2 SMNVEV (reference sequence). CDR3 length equals 15 residues.

The CDR3 sequence: CASRPLSPNEKLFF. CDR3 bases: TGTGCCAGTAGGCCCTTATCCCCGAATGAAAAACTGTTTTTT. This rearrangement joins TRBV19 to TRBJ1-4; D unclear. The germline V gene encodes CDR1 LNHDA and CDR2 SQIVND (reference sequence). The CDR3 extends over 14 amino acids. The germline V and J ends were trimmed by 6 bases and 5 bases, with 13 bases remaining between them.

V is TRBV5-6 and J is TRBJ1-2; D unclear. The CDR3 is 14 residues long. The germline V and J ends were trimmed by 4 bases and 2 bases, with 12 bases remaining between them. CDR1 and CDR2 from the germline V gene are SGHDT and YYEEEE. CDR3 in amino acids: CASSTRGVNYGYTF. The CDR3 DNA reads TGTGCCAGCAGCACCCGCGGGGTGAACTATGGCTACACCTTC.

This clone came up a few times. The CDR3 here is CASRDTGMNTEAFF. CDR3 bases: TGTGCCAGCAGGGACACAGGGATGAACACTGAAGCTTTCTTT. V usage is TRBV7-9 and J usage is TRBJ1-1; possible D gene TRBD1, 6 bases. V lost 6 bases and J 0 bases, leaving 11 bases between the germline ends. CDR3 length: 14 residues. From germline, CDR1 is SEHNR and CDR2 FQNEAQ (reference sequence).

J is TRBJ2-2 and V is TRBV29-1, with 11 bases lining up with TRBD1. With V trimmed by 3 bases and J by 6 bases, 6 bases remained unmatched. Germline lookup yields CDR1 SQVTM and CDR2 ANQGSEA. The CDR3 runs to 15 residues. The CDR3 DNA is TGCAGCGTTGAGGACAGGGGGCTTCTTTCCGGGGAGCTGTTTTTT. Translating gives CSVEDRGLLSGELFF.

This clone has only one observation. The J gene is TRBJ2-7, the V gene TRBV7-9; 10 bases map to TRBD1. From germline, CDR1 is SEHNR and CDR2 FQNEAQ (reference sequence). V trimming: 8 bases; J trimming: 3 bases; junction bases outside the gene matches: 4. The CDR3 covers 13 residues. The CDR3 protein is CASGQGEIYEQYF. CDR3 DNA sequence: TGTGCCAGCGGACAGGGGGAGATCTACGAGCAGTACTTC.

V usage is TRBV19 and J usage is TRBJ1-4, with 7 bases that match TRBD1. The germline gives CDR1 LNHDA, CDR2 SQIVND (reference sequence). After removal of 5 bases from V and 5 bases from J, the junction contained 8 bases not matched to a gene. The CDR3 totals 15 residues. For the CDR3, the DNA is TGTGCCAGTAGTTCCGACAGGGTTCGGAATGAAAAACTGTTTTTT. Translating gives CASSSDRVRNEKLFF. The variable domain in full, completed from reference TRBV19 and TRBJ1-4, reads DGGITQSPKYLFRKEGQNVTLSCEQNLNHDAMYWYRQDPGQGLRLIYYSQIVNDFQKGDIAEGYSVSREKKESFPLTVTSAQKNPTAFYLCASSSDRVRNEKLFFGSGTQLSVL.

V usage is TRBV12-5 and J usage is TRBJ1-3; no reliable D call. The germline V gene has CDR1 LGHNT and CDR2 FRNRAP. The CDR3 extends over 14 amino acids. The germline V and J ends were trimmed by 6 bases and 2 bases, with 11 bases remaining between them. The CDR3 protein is CASGMDGPGNTIYF. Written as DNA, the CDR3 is TGTGCTAGTGGCATGGACGGCCCTGGAAACACCATATATTTT.

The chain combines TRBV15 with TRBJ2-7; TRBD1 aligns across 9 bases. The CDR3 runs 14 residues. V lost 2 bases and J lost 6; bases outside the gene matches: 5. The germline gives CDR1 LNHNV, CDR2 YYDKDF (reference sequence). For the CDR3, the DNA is TGTGCCACCAGCAGATCCAGGACAGGGGCCGAGCAGTACTTC. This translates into CATSRSRTGAEQYF.

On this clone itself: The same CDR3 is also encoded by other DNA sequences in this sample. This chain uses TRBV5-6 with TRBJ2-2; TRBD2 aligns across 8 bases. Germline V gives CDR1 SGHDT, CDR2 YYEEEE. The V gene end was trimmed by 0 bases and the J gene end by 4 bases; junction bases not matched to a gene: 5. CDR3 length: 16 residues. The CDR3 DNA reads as TGTGCCAGCAGCTTGGCGGGGGGGCCGGCCACCGGGGAGCTGTTTTTT. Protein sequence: CASSLAGGPATGELFF.

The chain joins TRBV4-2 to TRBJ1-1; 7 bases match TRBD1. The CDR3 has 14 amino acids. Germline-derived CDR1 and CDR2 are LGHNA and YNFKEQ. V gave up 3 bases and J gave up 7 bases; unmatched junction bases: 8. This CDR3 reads CASSQMRGLGEAFF. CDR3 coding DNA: TGTGCCAGCAGCCAGATGAGGGGGCTGGGTGAAGCTTTCTTT.